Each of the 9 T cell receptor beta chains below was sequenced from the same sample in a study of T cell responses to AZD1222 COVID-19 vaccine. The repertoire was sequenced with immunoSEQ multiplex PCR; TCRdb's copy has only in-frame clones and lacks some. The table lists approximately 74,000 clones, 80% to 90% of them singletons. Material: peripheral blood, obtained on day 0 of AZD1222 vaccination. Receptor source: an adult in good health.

CDR3 amino acids: CASSFGAGVGYTF. CDR3 coding DNA: TGTGCCAGCAGTTTCGGGGCAGGGGTTGGCTACACCTTC. J is TRBJ1-2 and V is TRBV12-3 or TRBV12-4; D is possibly TRBD1 (6 bases). The CDR3 is 13 residues long. The ends were cut back, 3 bases at V and 7 bases at J, with 12 bases in the middle.

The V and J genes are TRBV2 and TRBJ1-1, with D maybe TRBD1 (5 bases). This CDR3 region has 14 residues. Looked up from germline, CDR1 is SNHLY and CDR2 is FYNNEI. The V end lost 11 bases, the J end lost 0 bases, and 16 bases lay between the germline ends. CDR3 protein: CAGTSGRLNTEAFF. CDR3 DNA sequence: TGTGCCGGGACCTCGGGACGGCTGAACACTGAAGCTTTCTTT.

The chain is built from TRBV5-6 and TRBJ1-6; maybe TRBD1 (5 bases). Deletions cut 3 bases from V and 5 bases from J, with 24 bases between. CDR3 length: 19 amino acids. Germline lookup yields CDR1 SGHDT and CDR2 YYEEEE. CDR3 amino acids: CASSSFRAGVVSDNSPLHF. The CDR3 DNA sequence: TGTGCCAGCAGCTCTTTCCGGGCGGGGGTGGTATCCGATAATTCACCCCTCCACTTT. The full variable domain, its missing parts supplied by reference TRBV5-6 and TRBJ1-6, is DAGVTQSPTHLIKTRGQQVTLRCSPKSGHDTVSWYQQALGQGPQFIFQYYEEEERQRGNFPDRFSGHQFPNYSSELNVNALLLGDSALYLCASSSFRAGVVSDNSPLHFGNGTRLTVT.

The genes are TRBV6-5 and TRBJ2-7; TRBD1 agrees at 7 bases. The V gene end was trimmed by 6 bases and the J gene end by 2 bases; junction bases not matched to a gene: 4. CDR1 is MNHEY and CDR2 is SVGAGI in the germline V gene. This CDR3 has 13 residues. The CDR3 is CASRYGTAYEQYF. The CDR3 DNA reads TGTGCCAGCAGGTACGGGACAGCCTACGAGCAGTACTTC.

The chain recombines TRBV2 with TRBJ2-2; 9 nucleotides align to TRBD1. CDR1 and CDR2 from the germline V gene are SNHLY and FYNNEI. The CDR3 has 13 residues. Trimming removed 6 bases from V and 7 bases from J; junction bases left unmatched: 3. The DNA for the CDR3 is TGTGCCAGCAGACAGGGGGCCGTCGGGGAGCTGTTTTTT. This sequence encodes CASRQGAVGELFF.

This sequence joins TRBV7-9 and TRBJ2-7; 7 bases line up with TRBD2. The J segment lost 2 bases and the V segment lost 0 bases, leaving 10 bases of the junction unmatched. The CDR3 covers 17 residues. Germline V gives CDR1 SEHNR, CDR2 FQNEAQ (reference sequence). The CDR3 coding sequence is TGTGCCAGCAGCTTAGCCGCTGGGGGGGACCAGCCCTACGAGCAGTACTTC. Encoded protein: CASSLAAGGDQPYEQYF.

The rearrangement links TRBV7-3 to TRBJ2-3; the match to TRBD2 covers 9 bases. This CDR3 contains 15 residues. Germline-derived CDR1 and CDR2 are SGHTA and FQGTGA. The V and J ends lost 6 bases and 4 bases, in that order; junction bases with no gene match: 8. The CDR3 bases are TGTGCCAGCAGTTATAGCGGGAGTGGCCCAGATACGCAGTATTTT. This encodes CASSYSGSGPDTQYF.

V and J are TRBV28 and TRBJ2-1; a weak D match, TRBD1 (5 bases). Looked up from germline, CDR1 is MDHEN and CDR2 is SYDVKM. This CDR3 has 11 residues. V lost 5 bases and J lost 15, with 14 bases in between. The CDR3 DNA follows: TGTGCCAGCAGTCTGCAGGGTAATGTGTTCTTC. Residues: CASSLQGNVFF.

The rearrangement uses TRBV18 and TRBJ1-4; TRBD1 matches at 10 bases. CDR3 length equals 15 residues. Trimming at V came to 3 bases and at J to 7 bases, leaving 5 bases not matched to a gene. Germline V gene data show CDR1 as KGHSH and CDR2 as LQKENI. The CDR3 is CASSPNGQGGEKLFF. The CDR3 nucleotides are TGTGCCAGCTCACCTAACGGACAGGGGGGTGAAAAACTGTTTTTT.